A selection of T cell receptor beta chains follows, all from one sample in a study of T-cell reconstitution after alpha-beta-depleted transplantation in children. TCRdb re-analysed the PCR reads in MiXCR, keeping a single row per CDR3 protein. The table lists 250,000 or so distinct CDR3 sequences, less than 9% of them singletons, with 5% to 7% in the top ten. Sample: PBMCs, mostly from graft donor cells, taken 180 days after TCRalphabeta/CD19-depleted stem cell transplant. These receptors all stem from a male patient younger than 18 who had a stem cell transplant for acute lymphoblastic leukemia, so the T cells may come from the graft donor. CDR3s include the opening cysteine and the closing phenylalanine or tryptophan. D genes are given only for firm matches. Rows may omit the clone size; those that give it use once, few, many or a size class.

clone_size: .
v_call: TRBV20-1
d_call: .
j_call: TRBJ1-5
cdr3_aa: CSARAAGHNQPQHF
cdr3_nt: TGCAGTGCTAGAGCGGCAGGCCATAATCAGCCCCAGCATTTT

clone_size: .
v_call: TRBV7-7
d_call: .
j_call: TRBJ2-6
cdr3_aa: CASSPSPFGANVLTF
cdr3_nt: TGTGCTAGCAGCCCCTCCCCCTTTGGGGCCAACGTCCTGACTTTC

clone_size: few
v_call: TRBV7-8
d_call: .
j_call: TRBJ2-2
cdr3_aa: CASSLEGRGIAGELFF
cdr3_nt: TGTGCCAGCAGCTTAGAGGGCAGGGGAATCGCCGGGGAGCTGTTTTTT

clone_size: many
v_call: TRBV3-1
d_call: TRBD1
j_call: TRBJ1-5
cdr3_aa: CASSLSGGPQPQHF
cdr3_nt: TGTGCCAGCAGCCTTTCAGGGGGCCCTCAGCCCCAGCATTTT

clone_size: few
v_call: TRBV4-3
d_call: .
j_call: TRBJ1-2
cdr3_aa: CASSQYSLTGHLWGYTF
cdr3_nt: TGCGCCAGCAGCCAATATTCCCTGACAGGACATTTATGGGGCTACACCTTC

clone_size: many
v_call: TRBV27
d_call: .
j_call: TRBJ2-1
cdr3_aa: CASSFGPNNEQFF
cdr3_nt: TGTGCCAGCAGTTTCGGTCCGAACAATGAGCAGTTCTTC

clone_size: many
v_call: TRBV12-3/TRBV12-4
d_call: .
j_call: TRBJ2-2
cdr3_aa: CASSWVAGELFF
cdr3_nt: TGTGCCAGCAGTTGGGTGGCCGGGGAGCTGTTTTTT

clone_size: .
v_call: TRBV3-1
d_call: .
j_call: TRBJ2-1
cdr3_aa: CATCQDAPGDTRSYNEQFF
cdr3_nt: TGTGCCACCTGCCAAGACGCCCCGGGGGACACTCGGTCCTACAATGAGCAGTTCTTC

clone_size: many
v_call: TRBV5-4
d_call: TRBD2
j_call: TRBJ2-1
cdr3_aa: CASSLTGTRAYNEQFF
cdr3_nt: TGTGCCAGCAGCTTGACCGGGACTAGGGCCTACAATGAGCAGTTCTTC

clone_size: many
v_call: TRBV28
d_call: .
j_call: TRBJ2-4
cdr3_aa: CASSLWEGNIQYF
cdr3_nt: TGTGCCAGCAGTTTATGGGAGGGAAACATTCAGTACTTC

clone_size: many
v_call: TRBV7-3
d_call: .
j_call: TRBJ1-1
cdr3_aa: CASSLTMGTEAFF
cdr3_nt: TGTGCCAGCAGCTTAACGATGGGGACTGAAGCTTTCTTT

clone_size: .
v_call: TRBV5-6
d_call: .
j_call: TRBJ1-1
cdr3_aa: CAMGPGGRANTEAFF
cdr3_nt: TGTGCCATGGGCCCCGGGGGCAGGGCGAACACTGAAGCTTTCTTT

clone_size: many
v_call: TRBV9
d_call: TRBD1
j_call: TRBJ2-3
cdr3_aa: CASSARIDRGPEITGTSTDTQYF
cdr3_nt: TGTGCCAGCAGCGCCCGAATTGACAGGGGGCCCGAAATTACAGGCACTAGCACAGATACGCAGTATTTT

clone_size: many
v_call: TRBV12-3/TRBV12-4
d_call: TRBD1
j_call: TRBJ2-3
cdr3_aa: CASSLALGQGTDTQYF
cdr3_nt: TGTGCCAGCAGTTTAGCCCTCGGACAGGGGACAGATACGCAGTATTTT

clone_size: many
v_call: TRBV6-6
d_call: TRBD1
j_call: TRBJ1-2
cdr3_aa: CASLSGTAYNTF
cdr3_nt: TGTGCCAGCCTAAGCGGGACAGCTTACAACACCTTC

clone_size: many
v_call: TRBV12-3/TRBV12-4
d_call: .
j_call: TRBJ2-7
cdr3_aa: CASKWAGSFGQYF
cdr3_nt: TGTGCCAGCAAATGGGCAGGCTCCTTTGGGCAGTACTTC

clone_size: few
v_call: TRBV11-1
d_call: TRBD1
j_call: TRBJ2-4
cdr3_aa: CASSPRTGEKNIQYF
cdr3_nt: TGTGCCAGCAGCCCCCGGACAGGGGAAAAAAACATTCAGTACTTC

clone_size: many
v_call: TRBV9
d_call: TRBD2
j_call: TRBJ2-1
cdr3_aa: CASSVPAGGIKNEQFF
cdr3_nt: TGTGCCAGCAGCGTACCCGCGGGGGGAATTAAGAATGAGCAGTTCTTC

clone_size: many
v_call: TRBV5-1
d_call: .
j_call: TRBJ1-4
cdr3_aa: CASSPRTPTGLETNEKLFF
cdr3_nt: TGCGCCAGCAGCCCCCGTACCCCCACAGGGTTAGAAACTAATGAAAAACTGTTTTTT

clone_size: many
v_call: TRBV3-1
d_call: .
j_call: TRBJ2-7
cdr3_aa: CASSHGPGVYEQYF
cdr3_nt: TGTGCCAGCAGCCACGGACCGGGGGTCTACGAGCAGTACTTC

clone_size: few
v_call: TRBV29-1
d_call: TRBD2
j_call: TRBJ2-3
cdr3_aa: CSGPGLAGGPTPDTQYF
cdr3_nt: TGCAGCGGACCGGGACTAGCGGGAGGCCCCACCCCAGATACGCAGTATTTT

clone_size: many
v_call: TRBV15
d_call: .
j_call: TRBJ2-5
cdr3_aa: CATSRDPVQETQYF
cdr3_nt: TGTGCCACCAGCAGAGATCCCGTTCAAGAGACCCAGTACTTC

clone_size: many
v_call: TRBV12-3/TRBV12-4
d_call: .
j_call: TRBJ2-2
cdr3_aa: CASSLVASSSTGELFF
cdr3_nt: TGTGCCAGCAGTTTAGTAGCAAGTTCCTCCACCGGGGAGCTGTTTTTT

clone_size: many
v_call: TRBV12-3/TRBV12-4
d_call: .
j_call: TRBJ2-7
cdr3_aa: CASSWETRYEQYF
cdr3_nt: TGTGCCAGCAGTTGGGAGACCCGCTACGAGCAGTACTTC

clone_size: many
v_call: TRBV28
d_call: .
j_call: TRBJ2-1
cdr3_aa: CASQQGGGYNEQFF
cdr3_nt: TGTGCCTCACAACAGGGGGGAGGGTACAATGAGCAGTTCTTC

clone_size: many
v_call: TRBV7-8
d_call: .
j_call: TRBJ2-3
cdr3_aa: CASGEGIPDTQYF
cdr3_nt: TGTGCCAGCGGGGAAGGGATACCAGATACGCAGTATTTT

clone_size: many
v_call: TRBV12-3/TRBV12-4
d_call: .
j_call: TRBJ2-1
cdr3_aa: CASSLQPLNEQFF
cdr3_nt: TGTGCCAGCAGTTTACAGCCCCTCAATGAGCAGTTCTTC

clone_size: few
v_call: TRBV3-1
d_call: .
j_call: TRBJ2-6
cdr3_aa: CASSHQAQAGANVLTF
cdr3_nt: TGTGCCAGCAGCCATCAGGCTCAGGCTGGGGCCAACGTCCTGACTTTC

clone_size: many
v_call: TRBV6-5
d_call: TRBD1
j_call: TRBJ2-2
cdr3_aa: CASRPGQLNTGELFF
cdr3_nt: TGTGCCAGCAGGCCGGGACAGTTGAACACCGGGGAGCTGTTTTTT